This T cell receptor beta chain comes out of a study of post-analysis software for immune sequencing data. On the study more broadly: There were relapsing-remitting, secondary progressive and progressive-relapsing multiple sclerosis among the disease courses included. General study findings and limits: Multiple sclerosis patients had significantly lower normalized Chao1 diversity than controls. Included in a set of roughly five TRBV segments more frequent in patients than controls were TRBV5-6, TRBV5-1 and TRBV20-1.

The germline V gene encodes CDR1 MGHRA and CDR2 YSYEKL. This CDR3 has 13 amino acids. Sequencing libraries made from TCR beta cDNA carried unique molecular identifiers. T cells numbering roughly 0.85 to 11 million yielded 450,000 to 600,000 cDNA molecules. One entry per CDR3 protein results from TCRdb running MiXCR on the PCR reads. The sample lists 380,000 or so distinct CDR3 sequences; around a third were seen once. This clonotype was detected only a few times. Its cognate antigen is unknown. The rearrangement uses TRBV4-1 and TRBJ2-7; no clear D. The J call may not be correct, given that the DNA end is closer to TRBJ2-5. Sequencing was carried out using blood. The receptor's source is a girl between 10 and 17 years old with multiple sclerosis. CDR3 sequence: CASSQDGSRTQYF. The CDR3 DNA reads as TGCGCCAGCAGCCAAGACGGGTCTCGGACCCAGTACTTC.